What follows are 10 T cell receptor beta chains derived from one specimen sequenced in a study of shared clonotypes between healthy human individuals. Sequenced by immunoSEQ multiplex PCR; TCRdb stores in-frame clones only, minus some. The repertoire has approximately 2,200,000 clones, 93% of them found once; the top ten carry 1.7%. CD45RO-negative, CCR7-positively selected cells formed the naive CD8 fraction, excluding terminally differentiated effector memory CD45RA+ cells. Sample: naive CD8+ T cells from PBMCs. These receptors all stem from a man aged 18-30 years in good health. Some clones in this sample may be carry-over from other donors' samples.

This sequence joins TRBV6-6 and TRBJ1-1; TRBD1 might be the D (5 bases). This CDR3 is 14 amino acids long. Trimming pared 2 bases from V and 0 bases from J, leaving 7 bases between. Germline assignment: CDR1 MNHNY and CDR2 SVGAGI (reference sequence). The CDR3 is CASSYRGMNTEAFF. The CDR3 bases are TGTGCCAGCAGTTACAGGGGAATGAACACTGAAGCTTTCTTT.

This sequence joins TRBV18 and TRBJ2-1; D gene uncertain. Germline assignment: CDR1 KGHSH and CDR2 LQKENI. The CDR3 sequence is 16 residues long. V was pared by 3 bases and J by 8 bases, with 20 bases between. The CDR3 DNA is TGTGCCAGCTCACCGCCTCGGTTCCCAGGCATCCATGAGCAGTTCTTC. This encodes CASSPPRFPGIHEQFF.

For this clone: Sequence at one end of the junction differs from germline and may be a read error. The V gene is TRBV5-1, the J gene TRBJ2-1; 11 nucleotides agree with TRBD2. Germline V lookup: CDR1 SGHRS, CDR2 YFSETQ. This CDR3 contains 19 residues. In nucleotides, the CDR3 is TGCGCCAGCAGGTTGGGGCTAGCGGGGGGCCGTATGGGATACAATGAGCAGTTCTTC. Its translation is CASRLGLAGGRMGYNEQFF.

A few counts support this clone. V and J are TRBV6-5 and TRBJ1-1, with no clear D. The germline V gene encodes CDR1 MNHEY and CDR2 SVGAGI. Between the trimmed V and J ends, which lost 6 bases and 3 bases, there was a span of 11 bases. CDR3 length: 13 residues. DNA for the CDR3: TGTGCCAGCAGCTGGGCAAGGCACACTGAAGCTTTCTTT. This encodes CASSWARHTEAFF.

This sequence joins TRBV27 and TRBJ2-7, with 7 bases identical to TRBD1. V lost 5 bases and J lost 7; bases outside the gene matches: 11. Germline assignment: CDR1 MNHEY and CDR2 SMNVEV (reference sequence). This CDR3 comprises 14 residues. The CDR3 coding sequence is TGTGCCAGCAGTCCTCATCGGACAGGCTGGGAGCAGTACTTC. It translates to CASSPHRTGWEQYF.

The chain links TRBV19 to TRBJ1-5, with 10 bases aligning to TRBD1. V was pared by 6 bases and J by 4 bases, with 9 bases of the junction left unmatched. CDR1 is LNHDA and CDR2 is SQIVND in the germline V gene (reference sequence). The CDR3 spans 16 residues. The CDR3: CASRTTTGGPNQPQHF. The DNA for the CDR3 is TGTGCCAGTAGAACTACGACAGGGGGCCCTAATCAGCCCCAGCATTTT.

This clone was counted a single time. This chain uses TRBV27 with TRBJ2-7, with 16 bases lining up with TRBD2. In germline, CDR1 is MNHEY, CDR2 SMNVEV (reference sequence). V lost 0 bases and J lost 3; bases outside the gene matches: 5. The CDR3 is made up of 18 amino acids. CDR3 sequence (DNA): TGTGCCAGCAGTTTATCGACTGGGACTAGCGGGAGGGACTACGAGCAGTACTTC. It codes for CASSLSTGTSGRDYEQYF.

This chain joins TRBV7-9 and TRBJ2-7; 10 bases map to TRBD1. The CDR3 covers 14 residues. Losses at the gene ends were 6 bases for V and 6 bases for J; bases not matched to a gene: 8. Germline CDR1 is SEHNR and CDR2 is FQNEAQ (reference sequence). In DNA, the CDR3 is TGTGCCAGCAGAGTAGGACAGGGGGAATCCGAGCAGTACTTC. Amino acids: CASRVGQGESEQYF.

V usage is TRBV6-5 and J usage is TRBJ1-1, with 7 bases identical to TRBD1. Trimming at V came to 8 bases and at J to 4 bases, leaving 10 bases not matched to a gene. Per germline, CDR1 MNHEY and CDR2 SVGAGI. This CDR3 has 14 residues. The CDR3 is CASCMRQGGTEAFF. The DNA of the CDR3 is TGTGCCAGCTGCATGCGACAGGGCGGCACTGAAGCTTTCTTT.

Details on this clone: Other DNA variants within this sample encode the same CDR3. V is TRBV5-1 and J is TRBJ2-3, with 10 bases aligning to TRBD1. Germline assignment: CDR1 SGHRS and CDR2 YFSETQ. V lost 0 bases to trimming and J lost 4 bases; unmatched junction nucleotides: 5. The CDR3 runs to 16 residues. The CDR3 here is CASSLAGQGPPDTQYF. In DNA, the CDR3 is TGCGCCAGCAGCTTGGCGGGACAGGGGCCACCAGATACGCAGTATTTT.